The 25 T cell receptor beta chains in this list originate from one sample, sequenced in a study of T cells after yellow fever vaccination. From the 5' RACE reads, TCRdb called clonotypes with MiXCR, one entry per CDR3 protein. The repertoire includes 200,000 to 250,000 distinct CDR3 sequences, approximately 3% of them detected once, and approximately 3.5% sits in the top ten. The sample was CD4+ T cells sorted from PBMCs, taken 10 days after the yellow fever booster vaccination. These receptor sequences come from a man aged 18 to 30 who received the YFV17D yellow fever vaccine.

This clonotype was seen more than once but under ten times. CDR3 loop: CASTITTAGDVYF. The CDR3 nucleotides are TGTGCCAGCACCATCACGACTGCCGGGGATGTGTATTTT. The chain recombines TRBV6-1 with TRBJ2-3; D may be TRBD2 (5 bases). The CDR3 is 13 residues long. Germline values: CDR1 MNHNS, CDR2 SASEGT. V was clipped by 7 bases and J by 14 bases, with 22 bases between them.

Many counts were recorded for this clonotype. The V and J genes are TRBV27 and TRBJ2-5; D may be TRBD2 (6 bases). The germline V gene encodes CDR1 MNHEY and CDR2 SMNVEV (reference sequence). Between the trimmed V and J ends, which lost 0 bases and 7 bases, there was a span of 9 bases. The CDR3 length is 13 residues. In DNA, the CDR3 is TGTGCCAGCAGTTTATCTGGGGGGTCGACCCAGTACTTC. This codes for CASSLSGGSTQYF.

The sample holds many counts of this clonotype. J is TRBJ1-1 and V is TRBV12-3 or TRBV12-4, with a weak D call TRBD1 (5 bases). V lost 6 bases to trimming and J lost 3 bases, with 17 bases between them. The CDR3 has 15 residues. The CDR3 is CASRAVWGSDTEAFF. The CDR3 coding sequence is TGTGCCAGCAGGGCGGTGTGGGGGTCTGACACTGAAGCTTTCTTT.

This clonotype was seen at least ten times. The chain joins TRBV5-1 to TRBJ1-1; TRBD1 is a possible D gene (5 bases). V lost 0 bases to trimming and J lost 5 bases, with 14 bases between them. The germline V gene has CDR1 SGHRS and CDR2 YFSETQ. The CDR3 sequence is 15 residues long. The CDR3 loop is CASSLAGDKGTEAFF. In nucleotides, the CDR3 is TGCGCCAGCAGCTTGGCTGGGGATAAGGGGACTGAAGCTTTCTTT.

There are many counts of this clonotype. The chain recombines TRBV5-4 with TRBJ2-1; the match to TRBD2 covers 11 bases. Trimming at V came to 4 bases and at J to 8 bases, leaving 8 bases not matched to a gene. The germline CDR1 and CDR2 sequences are SGHNT and YYREEE (reference sequence). The CDR3 is 15 residues long. The CDR3 sequence is CASSRSGGAGDEQFF. The CDR3 DNA reads TGTGCCAGCAGCCGTAGCGGGGGGGCAGGGGATGAGCAGTTCTTC.

This clonotype occurred a few times. V is TRBV6-1 and J is TRBJ1-5; tentative D call: TRBD1 (6 bases). The CDR3 covers 14 residues. From germline, CDR1 is MNHNS and CDR2 SASEGT. V lost 2 bases to trimming and J lost 3 bases, with 8 bases between them. CDR3 nucleotides: TGTGCCAGCAGTGAAAGGGGGGTCAATCAGCCCCAGCATTTT. Translated, it gives CASSERGVNQPQHF.

This clonotype has a handful of counts. This chain connects TRBV5-1 to TRBJ1-1; no clear D. The CDR3 covers 16 residues. V was pared by 0 bases and J by 2 bases, with 14 bases between. Germline CDR1 and CDR2: SGHRS and YFSETQ. CDR3: CASSLAAGVYNTEAFF. The CDR3 DNA reads as TGCGCCAGCAGCTTGGCGGCAGGTGTGTATAACACTGAAGCTTTCTTT.

This clonotype turned up a few times. V gene TRBV2 combines with J gene TRBJ2-7; TRBD2 might be the D (7 bases). Looked up from germline, CDR1 is SNHLY and CDR2 is FYNNEI. V shed 6 bases and J shed 5 bases, with 11 bases lying between them. The CDR3 is 12 amino acids. For the CDR3, the DNA is TGTGCCAGCAGCGGGGGGCGCCACGAGCAGTACTTC. It translates to CASSGGRHEQYF.

This clonotype has a count of ten or more. The chain couples TRBV6-1 to TRBJ2-7, with a tentative D call TRBD2 (6 bases). In germline, CDR1 is MNHNS, CDR2 SASEGT. V was trimmed by 2 bases and J by 0 bases, leaving 8 bases between them. The CDR3 spans 14 residues. The CDR3 protein is CASSESGGSYEQYF. The CDR3 DNA is TGTGCCAGCAGTGAATCCGGGGGCTCCTACGAGCAGTACTTC.

The chain carries TRBV2 and TRBJ2-7; the D is unclear. V was pared by 5 bases and J by 4 bases, with 9 bases between. Germline V gives CDR1 SNHLY, CDR2 FYNNEI. CDR3 length: 12 amino acids. The DNA for the CDR3 is TGTGCCAGCAGTTCGAGATTATACGAGCAGTACGTC. This translates into CASSSRLYEQYV.

This clonotype was detected ten times or more. The DNA of the CDR3 is TGTGCCAGCAGCGTAGCTACAGGGACTGAGGGGGACACTGAAGCTTTCTTT. This gives the protein CASSVATGTEGDTEAFF. The chain is built from TRBV9 and TRBJ1-1, with D possibly being TRBD1 (6 bases). Germline V lookup: CDR1 SGDLS, CDR2 YYNGEE. This CDR3 is built from 17 residues. The V end was cut by 0 bases, the J end by 3 bases, with 18 bases between.

The V call is TRBV4-1, the J call TRBJ1-6; D remains ambiguous. Between the trimmed V and J ends, which lost 1 base and 9 bases, there was a span of 13 bases. Germline assignment: CDR1 MGHRA and CDR2 YSYEKL. The CDR3 spans 15 residues. The CDR3, as DNA: TGCGCCAGCAGCCAAGCCTGGGGTAACGGTTCACCCCTCCACTTT. Translating gives CASSQAWGNGSPLHF.

The sample holds many counts of this clonotype. This chain joins TRBV19 and TRBJ2-3, with D maybe TRBD2 (6 bases). V was trimmed by 5 bases and J by 1 base, leaving 10 bases between them. Germline CDR1 LNHDA, CDR2 SQIVND (reference sequence). The length of the CDR3 is 14 residues. DNA of the CDR3: TGTGCCAGTAGTCCCCCGGGGGGCACAGATACGCAGTATTTT. Translating it yields CASSPPGGTDTQYF.

This clonotype came up many times. The V and J genes are TRBV5-1 and TRBJ2-1, with a possible D match to TRBD2 (6 bases). The V end lost 4 bases, the J end lost 7 bases, and 12 bases lay between the germline ends. CDR1 is SGHRS and CDR2 is YFSETQ in the germline V gene. The CDR3 contains 13 residues. CDR3 DNA: TGCGCCAGCAGCAGAGACCGGGGGAATGAGCAGTTCTTC. It translates to CASSRDRGNEQFF.

Many counts were recorded for this clonotype. The V gene is TRBV7-9, the J gene TRBJ2-7; TRBD1 might be the D (5 bases). The CDR3 is 15 amino acids. The V gene lost 5 bases and the J gene lost 4 bases, with 18 bases spanning the gap. In germline, CDR1 is SEHNR, CDR2 FQNEAQ (reference sequence). DNA for the CDR3: TGTGCCAGCAGCATCGACAGCCCTCTTCAATACGAGCAGTACTTC. Its translation is CASSIDSPLQYEQYF.

This clonotype was counted a few times. This sequence joins TRBV28 and TRBJ1-6; D remains unclear. Germline-derived CDR1 and CDR2 are MDHEN and SYDVKM. The CDR3 length is 15 residues. The ends were cut back, 1 base at V and 5 bases at J, with 9 bases in the middle. This chain's CDR3 is CASSLFRSNNSPLHF. Here the CDR3 DNA reads TGTGCCAGCAGTTTATTCAGAAGTAATAATTCACCCCTCCACTTT.

A few counts support this clonotype. V usage is TRBV18 and J usage is TRBJ2-5, with D possibly TRBD1 on 6 matching bases. The V end lost 3 bases, the J end lost 2 bases, and 10 bases lay between the germline ends. This CDR3 contains 14 residues. Germline CDR1 is KGHSH and CDR2 is LQKENI. CDR3 sequence reads: CASSPIGQQETQYF. In DNA form, the CDR3 reads TGTGCCAGCTCACCGATCGGACAGCAAGAGACCCAGTACTTC.

This clonotype was counted at least ten times. The chain has TRBV5-1 and TRBJ1-1, with 7 bases aligning to TRBD1. V shed 2 bases, J shed 0 bases, and the junction held 19 bases outside the gene matches. This CDR3 spans 20 amino acids. CDR1 SGHRS and CDR2 YFSETQ come from the germline V gene. CDR3 bases: TGCGCCAGCAGCTTTAGTCCTATGGCAGGGGGAGGATATCTGAACACTGAAGCTTTCTTT. Amino acids: CASSFSPMAGGGYLNTEAFF.

At least ten counts were recorded for this clonotype. The chain links TRBV20-1 to TRBJ2-7; 8 nucleotides match TRBD2. The CDR3 covers 15 residues. The germline V gene encodes CDR1 DFQATT and CDR2 SNEGSKA (reference sequence). V gave up 1 base and J gave up 0 bases; unmatched junction bases: 5. CDR3 in amino acids: CSARGTTSVSYEQYF. The CDR3 DNA sequence: TGCAGTGCTAGAGGGACGACTAGCGTCTCCTACGAGCAGTACTTC.

This clonotype was detected ten times or more. The rearrangement uses TRBV5-6 and TRBJ1-2, with unresolved D. Trimming removed 0 bases from V and 4 bases from J, with 10 bases in between. The CDR3 sequence is 14 residues long. From germline, CDR1 is SGHDT and CDR2 YYEEEE. The CDR3 loop reads CASSLGGVGYGYTF. The CDR3 region has the DNA TGTGCCAGCAGCTTGGGCGGGGTTGGCTATGGCTACACCTTC.

This clonotype was counted at least ten times. The chain links TRBV7-9 to TRBJ2-7; 8 nucleotides align to TRBD1. The length of the CDR3 is 12 residues. J lost 4 bases, V lost 6 bases, and 2 bases had no gene match. Germline V CDR1 and CDR2: SEHNR, FQNEAQ (reference sequence). The CDR3 reads CASRRQGYEQYF. CDR3 bases: TGTGCCAGCAGACGACAGGGGTACGAGCAGTACTTC.

The table lists this clonotype with many counts. In nucleotides, the CDR3 is TGCGCCAGCAGCCCCGGCGGGTCTGCAGGAGATACGCAGTATTTT. This gives the protein CASSPGGSAGDTQYF. V usage is TRBV5-1 and J usage is TRBJ2-3, with D maybe TRBD2 (5 bases). The CDR3 is 15 amino acids. The ends were cut back, 4 bases at V and 5 bases at J, with 17 bases in the middle. Germline V CDR1 and CDR2: SGHRS, YFSETQ.

The rearrangement uses TRBV5-1 and TRBJ2-1; D is possibly TRBD1 (7 bases). The germline gives CDR1 SGHRS, CDR2 YFSETQ. Trimming pared 4 bases from V and 2 bases from J, leaving 16 bases between. The CDR3 totals 16 residues. The CDR3 sequence: CASSNTGEATYNEQFF. In nucleotides, the CDR3 is TGCGCCAGCAGCAACACAGGGGAGGCTACCTACAATGAGCAGTTCTTC.

This clonotype appeared many times. The V call is TRBV7-2, the J call TRBJ2-2; 15 bases fit TRBD2. Germline V gene data show CDR1 as SGHTA and CDR2 as FQGNSA. Unmatched junction bases numbered 4, after V lost 3 bases and J lost 2 bases. The CDR3 is 18 amino acids. CDR3 sequence: CASSFPGLAGGNTGELFF. The CDR3 DNA reads TGTGCCAGCAGCTTTCCGGGACTAGCGGGGGGTAACACCGGGGAGCTGTTTTTT.

This clonotype was detected only a few times. The V and J genes are TRBV20-1 and TRBJ1-2, with D hard to call. The germline V gene encodes CDR1 DFQATT and CDR2 SNEGSKA (reference sequence). The ends were cut back, 1 base at V and 12 bases at J, with 9 bases in the middle. There are 10 residues in the CDR3. This CDR3 is CSARGQIHTF. CDR3 coding DNA: TGCAGTGCTAGAGGGCAGATCCACACCTTC.